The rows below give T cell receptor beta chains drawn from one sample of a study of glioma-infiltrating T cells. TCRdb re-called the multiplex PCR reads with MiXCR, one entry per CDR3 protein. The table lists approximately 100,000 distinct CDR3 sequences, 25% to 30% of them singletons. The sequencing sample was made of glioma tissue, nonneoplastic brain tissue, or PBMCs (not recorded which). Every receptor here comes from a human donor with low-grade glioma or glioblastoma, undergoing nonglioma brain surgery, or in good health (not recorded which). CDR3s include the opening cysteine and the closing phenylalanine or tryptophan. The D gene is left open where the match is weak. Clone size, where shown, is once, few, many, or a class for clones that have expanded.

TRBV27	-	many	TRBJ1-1	TGTGCCAGCAGTTCCCCGGAGGGGACTGAAGCTTTCTTT	CASSSPEGTEAFF
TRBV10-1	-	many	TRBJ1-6	TGCGCCAGCAGTGATACCGGGTTAGATTCACCCCTCCACTTT	CASSDTGLDSPLHF
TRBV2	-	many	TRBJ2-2	TGTGCCAGCAGTGGGACCCTCGAGGGGGAGCTGTTTTTT	CASSGTLEGELFF
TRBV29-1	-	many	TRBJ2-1	TGCAGCGTTTCCGACAGGAACAATGAGCAGTTCTTC	CSVSDRNNEQFF
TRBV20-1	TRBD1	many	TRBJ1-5	TGCAGTGCCGCCCGGACAGGGAGTAGCAATCAGCCCCAGCATTTT	CSAARTGSSNQPQHF
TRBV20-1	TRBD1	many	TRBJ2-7	TGCAGTGCTAGAGATCTCAACAGGGGGCTCTACGAGCAGTACTTC	CSARDLNRGLYEQYF
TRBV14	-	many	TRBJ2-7	TGTGCCAGCAGCTATATTTCCTACGAGCAGTACTTC	CASSYISYEQYF
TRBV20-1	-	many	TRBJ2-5	TGCAGTGCTAGAGTGTGGGCGGGGGCGCAAGAGACCCAGTACTTC	CSARVWAGAQETQYF
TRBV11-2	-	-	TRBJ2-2	TGTGCCAGCAGCTCAAGACTTTCCCTCGGGGAGCTGTTTTTT	CASSSRLSLGELFF
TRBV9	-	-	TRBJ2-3	TGTGCCTGTTCTCCGGGCTACTGCACAGATACGCAGTATTTT	CACSPGYCTDTQYF
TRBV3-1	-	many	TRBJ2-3	TGTGCCAGCAGCCAGCTAGCGAGCACAGATACGCAGTATTTT	CASSQLASTDTQYF
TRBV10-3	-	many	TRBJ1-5	TGTGCCATCAGTGAGTTGGAAAATCAGCCCCAGCATTTT	CAISELENQPQHF
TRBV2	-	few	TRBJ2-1	TGTGCCAGCCAGGACAGCCCGTCCAGGAAGTTCTTC	CASQDSPSRKFF
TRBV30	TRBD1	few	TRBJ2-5	TGTGCCTGGAGCCAGACAGGGCTTCCCGGAGAGACCCAGTACTTC	CAWSQTGLPGETQYF
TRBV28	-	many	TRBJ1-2	TGTGCCAGCAGTTTAGCCAGGGGAAGTGGCTACACCTTC	CASSLARGSGYTF
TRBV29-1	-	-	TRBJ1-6	TGCAGCGTCGGACAAGACCAGAATTCACCCCTCCACTTT	CSVGQDQNSPLHF
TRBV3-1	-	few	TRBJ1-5	TGTGCCAGCAGCCAAGGGGCAGGTGGCAATCAGCCCCAGCATTTT	CASSQGAGGNQPQHF
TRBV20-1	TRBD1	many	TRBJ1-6	TGCAGTGCTAGAGGGGGACAGGGAGTAAATTCACCCCTCCACTTT	CSARGGQGVNSPLHF
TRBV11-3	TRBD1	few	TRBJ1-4	TGTGCCAGCAGCCAGGGACAGGCGCTTTCCGAAAAACTGTTTTTT	CASSQGQALSEKLFF
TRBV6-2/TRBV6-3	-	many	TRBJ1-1	TGTGCCAGCAGTCTCCAGGGACACTCGAACACTGAAGCTTTCTTT	CASSLQGHSNTEAFF
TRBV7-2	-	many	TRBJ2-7	TGTGCCAGCTTCCCCTTGGCTCAGTCCTACGAGCAGTACTTC	CASFPLAQSYEQYF
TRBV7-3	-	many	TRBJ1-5	TGTGCCAGCAGCCCTTACCAGGGGCAGCCCCAGCATTTT	CASSPYQGQPQHF
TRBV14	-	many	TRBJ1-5	TGTGCCAGCAGCCAATGGATGCCCTTCGGCAATCAGCCCCAGCATTTT	CASSQWMPFGNQPQHF
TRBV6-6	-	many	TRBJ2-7	TGTGCCAACAGTTACCAAAGGATAAGCTCCTACGAGCAGTACTTC	CANSYQRISSYEQYF
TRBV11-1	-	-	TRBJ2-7	TGTGCCAGCAGCTTAGACAGGATCTACGAGCAGTACTTC	CASSLDRIYEQYF
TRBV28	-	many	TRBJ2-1	TGTGCCAGCAGTATACGCGCGTACACCTACAATGTTCAGTTCTTC	CASSIRAYTYNVQFF
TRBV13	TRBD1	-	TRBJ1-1	TGTGCCAGCAGCTCTACAGGGGTGAACACTGAAGCTTTCTTT	CASSSTGVNTEAFF
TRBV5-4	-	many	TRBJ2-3	TGTGCCAGCAGCTTGAAGTCATACAACTCAGATACGCAGTATTTT	CASSLKSYNSDTQYF